These 4 T cell receptor beta chains were all obtained from the same sample, sequenced in a study of blood T cells in healthy people across ages. The authors ran a second PCR of 7 to 11 cycles using a sample-barcoded 5' primer and a J-beta primer mix. MiXCR was run by TCRdb on the 5' RACE reads, yielding one entry per CDR3 protein. This sample has hundreds of thousands of distinct CDR3 sequences, with approximately 30% found just once. Sequencing used blood. These receptors originate from a woman aged 80 or older in good health.

The sample holds many counts of this clonotype. The gene calls are TRBV12-3 or TRBV12-4 and TRBJ1-5; D remains ambiguous. The CDR3 runs to 15 residues. V dropped 1 base and J dropped 2 bases, with 9 bases sitting between them. The DNA for the CDR3 is TGTGCCAGCAGTTTAGGGGCGCGGGGCAATCAGCCCCAGCATTTT. It is translated as CASSLGARGNQPQHF.

This chain connects TRBV5-6 to TRBJ2-7; weak D call: TRBD1 (6 bases). V dropped 2 bases and J dropped 0 bases, with 24 bases sitting between them. The CDR3 runs 19 residues. Looked up from germline, CDR1 is SGHDT and CDR2 is YYEEEE. The CDR3 is CASSFKPPGWQGSSYEQYF. The CDR3, as DNA: TGTGCCAGCAGCTTTAAACCCCCCGGGTGGCAGGGGAGCTCCTACGAGCAGTACTTC.

This clonotype was seen many times. This chain links TRBV3-1 with TRBJ1-6; no clear D. V was cut by 2 bases and J by 6 bases, with 8 bases left in between. The CDR3 covers 14 residues. Germline V gives CDR1 LGHDT, CDR2 YNNKEL (reference sequence). The CDR3 reads CASSQRESNSPLHF. The DNA of the CDR3 is TGTGCCAGCAGCCAAAGGGAGTCTAATTCACCCCTCCACTTT. The entire variable domain, with the rest obtained from reference TRBV3-1 and TRBJ1-6, is as follows: DTAVSQTPKYLVTQMGNDKSIKCEQNLGHDTMYWYKQDSKKFLKIMFSYNNKELIINETVPNRFSPKSPDKAHLNLHINSLELGDSAVYFCASSQRESNSPLHFGNGTRLTVT.

This clonotype was counted a few times. The CDR3 sequence is CASSKVQNYGYTF. DNA for the CDR3: TGTGCCAGCAGCAAAGTACAGAACTATGGCTACACCTTC. The rearrangement uses TRBV21-1 and TRBJ1-2. TRBV21-1 is termed a pseudogene. The CDR3 is 13 residues long.